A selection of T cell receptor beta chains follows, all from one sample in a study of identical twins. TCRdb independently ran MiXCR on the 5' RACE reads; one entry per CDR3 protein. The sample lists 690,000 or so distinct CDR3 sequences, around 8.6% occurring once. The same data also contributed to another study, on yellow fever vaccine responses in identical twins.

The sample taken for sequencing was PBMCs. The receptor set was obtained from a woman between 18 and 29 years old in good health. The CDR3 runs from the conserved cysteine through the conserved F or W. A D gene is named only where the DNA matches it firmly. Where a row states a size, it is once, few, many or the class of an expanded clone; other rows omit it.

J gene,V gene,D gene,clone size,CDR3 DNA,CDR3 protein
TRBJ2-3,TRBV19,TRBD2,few,TGTGCCAGTAGTTGGCGGACTAGCGGGGGCGATGCGCAGTATTTT,CASSWRTSGGDAQYF
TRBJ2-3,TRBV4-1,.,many,TGCGCCAGCAGCCCTTGGGTCGGCACAGATACGCAGTATTTT,CASSPWVGTDTQYF
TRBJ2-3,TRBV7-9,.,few,TGTGCCAGCAGCTCGCAGGGAGCTCTCACAGATACGCAGTATTTT,CASSSQGALTDTQYF
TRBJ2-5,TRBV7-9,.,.,TGTGCCAGCAGCTTAGGTGCGGAAGAAGAGACCCAGTACTTC,CASSLGAEEETQYF
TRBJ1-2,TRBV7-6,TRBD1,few,TGTGCCAGCAGCCCGGCGGGACAGCTCTATGGCTACACCTTC,CASSPAGQLYGYTF
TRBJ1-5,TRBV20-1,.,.,TGCAGTGCTAGAGGGGGTGTTAGCAATCAGCCCCAGCATTTT,CSARGGVSNQPQHF
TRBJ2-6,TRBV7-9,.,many,TGTGGGGTCTCTGGGGCCAACGTCCTGACTTTC,CGVSGANVLTF
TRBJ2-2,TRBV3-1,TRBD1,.,TGTGCCAGCAGCCACCCCCCTGGACAGGGGAGGAATACCGGGGAGCTGTTTTTT,CASSHPPGQGRNTGELFF
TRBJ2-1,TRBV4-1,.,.,TGCGCCAGCAGCCAAGGGGCGGGCAATGAGCAGTTCTTC,CASSQGAGNEQFF
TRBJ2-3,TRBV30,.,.,TGTGCCTGGAGGGTAGTTGGAGATACGCAGTATTTT,CAWRVVGDTQYF
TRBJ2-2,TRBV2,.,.,TGTGCCAGCAGTGTGCTGCGGTTATCCGGGGAGCTGTTTTTT,CASSVLRLSGELFF